These T cell receptor beta chains were read from a single sample in a study of OX40 agonist ivuxolimab in advanced cancers. Sequencing was performed with immunoSEQ multiplex PCR; in TCRdb, only in-frame clones are kept and a portion is missing. The data contain roughly 32,000 clones, 80% to 95% of them seen just once; the ten biggest clones take up roughly 4.2%. Sequencing was performed on CD4+ or CD8+ T cells sorted from blood, taken in a trial of the OX40 agonist ivuxolimab. Receptors were obtained from an adult with an advanced solid tumor such as melanoma, head and neck, liver or kidney cancer. The CDR3 runs from the conserved cysteine through the conserved F or W. The order of the fields is D gene, clone size, J gene, V gene, CDR3 protein, CDR3 DNA. D genes are given only for firm matches. The size field is filled for only some rows; it gives once, few, many or a size class.

>-|-|TRBJ2-7|TRBV7-2
CASSLGLAIASAYEQYF
TGTGCCAGCAGCTTAGGCCTAGCGATAGCTTCGGCCTACGAGCAGTACTTC
>-|-|TRBJ1-3|TRBV4-3
CASSQDSGRGNTIYF
TGCGCCAGCAGCCAAGACTCAGGACGTGGAAACACCATATATTTT
>-|-|TRBJ1-1|TRBV6-5
CASSREARLQKAFF
TGTGCCAGCAGTCGGGAGGCCAGGCTTCAGAAAGCTTTCTTT
>TRBD1|-|TRBJ1-1|TRBV11-2
CASSPGGVQLVTEAFF
TGTGCCAGCAGCCCAGGGGGAGTGCAGTTGGTCACTGAAGCTTTCTTT
>-|-|TRBJ1-4|TRBV7-8
CASSSLTEKLFF
TGTGCCAGCAGCTCTTTAACAGAAAAACTGTTTTTT
>-|-|TRBJ2-1|TRBV6-6
CASSKGGRAYNEQFF
TGTGCCAGCAGTAAGGGGGGCAGGGCCTACAATGAGCAGTTCTTC
>TRBD1|-|TRBJ2-3|TRBV27
CASSTLGQGQDTQYF
TGTGCCAGCAGTACCCTTGGACAGGGACAGGATACGCAGTATTTT
>TRBD1|-|TRBJ1-5|TRBV6-1
CASSEGRVRGDNQPQHF
TGTGCCAGCAGTGAAGGAAGGGTCAGGGGGGACAATCAGCCCCAGCATTTT
>TRBD1|-|TRBJ1-6|TRBV5-1
CASSDRTGSSYNSPLHF
TGCGCCAGCAGCGATCGGACAGGGAGCTCCTATAATTCACCCCTCCACTTT
>TRBD1|once|TRBJ2-7|TRBV6-5
CASTAQGTYEQYF
TGTGCCAGCACCGCACAGGGGACCTACGAGCAGTACTTC
>TRBD1|-|TRBJ2-5|TRBV7-9
CASSLALTGEETQYF
TGTGCCAGCAGCTTAGCTCTGACAGGGGAAGAGACCCAGTACTTC
>-|once|TRBJ2-5|TRBV4-2
CASSQVLAGETQYF
TGTGCCAGCAGCCAAGTTCTAGCTGGAGAGACCCAGTACTTC
>-|-|TRBJ1-6|TRBV28
CASRYSSGAPNSPLHF
TGTGCCAGCCGATATTCCTCGGGGGCACCTAATTCACCCCTCCACTTT